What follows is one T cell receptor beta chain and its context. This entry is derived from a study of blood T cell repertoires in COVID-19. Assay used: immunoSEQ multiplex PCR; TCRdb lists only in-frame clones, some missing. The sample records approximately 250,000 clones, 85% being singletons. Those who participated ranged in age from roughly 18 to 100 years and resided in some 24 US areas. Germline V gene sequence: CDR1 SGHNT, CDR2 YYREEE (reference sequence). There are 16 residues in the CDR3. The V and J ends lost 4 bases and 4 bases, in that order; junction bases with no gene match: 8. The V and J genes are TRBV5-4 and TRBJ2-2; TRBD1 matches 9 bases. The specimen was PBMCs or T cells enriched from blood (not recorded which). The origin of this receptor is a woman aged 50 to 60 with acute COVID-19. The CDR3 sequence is CASSPRTGESTGELFF. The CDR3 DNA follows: TGTGCCAGCAGCCCCCGGACAGGGGAGAGCACCGGGGAGCTGTTTTTT. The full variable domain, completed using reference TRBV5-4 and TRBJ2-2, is ETGVTQSPTHLIKTRGQQVTLRCSSQSGHNTVSWYQQALGQGPQFIFQYYREEENGRGNFPPRFSGLQFPNYSSELNVNALELDDSALYLCASSPRTGESTGELFFGEGSRLTVL.